Below are 22 T cell receptor beta chains sequenced from a single sample in a study of T cell responses to AZD1222 COVID-19 vaccine. Some clones are missing from TCRdb's copy, which holds only in-frame ones; the method was immunoSEQ multiplex PCR. The table has 100,000 or so clones, around nine tenths seen once; the top ten hold 10% to 15%. Sequenced here: peripheral blood, sampled on day 0 of AZD1222 vaccination. The source of these receptors is an adult in good health.

This clone was seen once. The chain has TRBV7-2 and TRBJ1-1; D is unclear. The CDR3 has 13 residues. Per germline, CDR1 SGHTA and CDR2 FQGNSA. V lost 3 bases and J 6 bases, leaving 11 bases between the germline ends. CDR3 residues: CASSLDGLAEAFF. CDR3 coding DNA: TGTGCCAGCAGCTTGGATGGACTCGCTGAAGCTTTCTTT.

This clone was seen a single time. The V call is TRBV9, the J call TRBJ2-3; D is ambiguous. V lost 0 bases, J lost 3 bases, and 11 bases lay in between. The CDR3 sequence is 15 residues long. The germline gives CDR1 SGDLS, CDR2 YYNGEE. The CDR3 here is CASSVGVGGTDTQYF. CDR3 sequence (DNA): TGTGCCAGCAGCGTAGGGGTGGGTGGGACAGATACGCAGTATTTT.

The CDR3: CASGSTPTSTQETQYF. For the CDR3, the DNA is TGTGCTAGTGGTTCAACTCCGACTAGCACCCAAGAGACCCAGTACTTC. The J gene is TRBJ2-5, the V gene TRBV12-5; 7 bases are shared with TRBD2. Germline V gives CDR1 LGHNT, CDR2 FRNRAP. The CDR3 spans 16 residues. With V trimmed by 4 bases and J by 1 base, 9 bases remained unmatched.

For this clone: Other DNA sequences from this sample encode an identical CDR3 as well. The genes are TRBV28 and TRBJ2-7; possible D gene TRBD1, 7 bases. CDR1 MDHEN and CDR2 SYDVKM come from the germline V gene. Trimming left V 1 base short and J 3 bases short, with 13 bases between. The CDR3 consists of 15 residues. The DNA of the CDR3 is TGTGCCAGCAGTTTATCGGCAGGGGGGAGCTACGAGCAGTACTTC. Protein product: CASSLSAGGSYEQYF.

The chain recombines TRBV24-1 with TRBJ2-2, with TRBD2 matching over 11 bases. The ends lost 5 bases at V and 0 bases at J; junction bases unmatched: 13. The CDR3 consists of 20 residues. The germline CDR1 and CDR2 sequences are KGHDR and SFDVKD. The CDR3 sequence is CATSAPGGLAGGANTGELFF. CDR3 coding DNA: TGTGCCACCAGTGCCCCTGGTGGGCTAGCGGGAGGTGCGAACACCGGGGAGCTGTTTTTT.

This rearrangement joins TRBV19 to TRBJ2-7, with D perhaps matching TRBD2 (6 bases). With 5 bases removed from V and 1 base from J, the gap between germline ends came to 12 bases. The CDR3 contains 14 residues. Germline V gene lookup returns CDR1 LNHDA and CDR2 SQIVND (reference sequence). The CDR3 spells CASSPFRGSYEQYF. CDR3 DNA: TGTGCCAGTAGTCCCTTTCGGGGGTCCTACGAGCAGTACTTC.

V gene TRBV21-1 combines with J gene TRBJ2-2; the D segment call TRBD2 is taken from the table without a DNA check. TRBV21-1 is shown as a pseudogene. This CDR3 is 16 amino acids long. The CDR3 region is CASSKETSAHTGELFF. DNA of the CDR3: TGTGCCAGCAGCAAAGAGACTTCGGCCCACACCGGGGAGCTGTTTTTT.

This clone was counted once. Here the CDR3 reads CATASRTGGYLNTEAFF. The CDR3 DNA sequence: TGTGCCACCGCCTCCAGGACAGGGGGATACCTGAACACTGAAGCTTTCTTT. The chain is built from TRBV19 and TRBJ1-1, with TRBD1 matching over 10 bases. The germline gives CDR1 LNHDA, CDR2 SQIVND (reference sequence). Unmatched junction bases numbered 14, after V lost 10 bases and J lost 0 bases. CDR3 length: 17 amino acids.

The chain has TRBV7-2 and TRBJ2-7; 7 nucleotides agree with TRBD2. The germline gives CDR1 SGHTA, CDR2 FQGNSA. The CDR3 extends over 14 amino acids. Trimming removed 5 bases from V and 6 bases from J; junction bases left unmatched: 10. The CDR3 coding sequence is TGTGCCAGCAGCCCCGGACTAGTTTCTTCCGAGCAGTACTTC. It specifies CASSPGLVSSEQYF.

The chain combines TRBV9 with TRBJ2-3, with 11 bases that match TRBD2. CDR3 size: 19 residues. CDR1 is SGDLS, CDR2 YYNGEE, per germline. V gave up 4 bases and J gave up 0 bases; unmatched junction bases: 13. DNA for the CDR3: TGTGCCAGCAGCAAGTGGGCCCTGACTAGCGGGACTAGCACAGATACGCAGTATTTT. It translates to CASSKWALTSGTSTDTQYF.

The chain recombines TRBV24-1 with TRBJ1-5, with TRBD1 as a possible D gene (5 bases). V lost 6 bases, J lost 5 bases, and 7 bases lay in between. In germline, CDR1 is KGHDR, CDR2 SFDVKD. The CDR3 extends over 12 amino acids. The CDR3 nucleotides read TGTGCCACCAGTACAGGTCATCAGCCCCAGCATTTT. Protein sequence: CATSTGHQPQHF.

The chain joins TRBV19 to TRBJ2-3; D is uncertain. The CDR3 covers 16 residues. CDR1 is LNHDA and CDR2 is SQIVND in the germline V gene (reference sequence). V lost 5 bases, J lost 1 base, and 16 bases lay in between. CDR3 in DNA: TGTGCCAGTAGTCCCTGGGTAGAAAGGGGCACAGATACGCAGTATTTT. Its translation: CASSPWVERGTDTQYF. Variable domain in full (rest from reference TRBV19 and TRBJ2-3): DGGITQSPKYLFRKEGQNVTLSCEQNLNHDAMYWYRQDPGQGLRLIYYSQIVNDFQKGDIAEGYSVSREKKESFPLTVTSAQKNPTAFYLCASSPWVERGTDTQYFGPGTRLTVL.

The gene calls are TRBV2 and TRBJ2-7; D perhaps matches TRBD2 (6 bases). With 6 bases removed from V and 3 bases from J, the gap between germline ends came to 21 bases. Germline lookup yields CDR1 SNHLY and CDR2 FYNNEI. The length of the CDR3 is 16 residues. The CDR3 DNA follows: TGTGCCAGCAGCCCGATGGGACTCCTTACAGTCTACGAGCAGTACTTC. It translates to CASSPMGLLTVYEQYF.

This clone was recorded once. CDR3 sequence reads: CASSPGLPYNEQFF. For the CDR3, the DNA is TGTGCCAGCAGTCCGGGACTCCCCTACAATGAGCAGTTCTTC. This chain joins TRBV6-6 and TRBJ2-1; perhaps TRBD2 as D (6 bases). CDR3 length: 14 amino acids. Germline V gene sequence: CDR1 MNHNY, CDR2 SVGAGI (reference sequence). The germline V and J ends were trimmed by 5 bases and 2 bases, with 10 bases remaining between them.

This clone was observed once. The chain employs TRBV19 and TRBJ2-1; 8 bases match TRBD2. From germline, CDR1 is LNHDA and CDR2 SQIVND (reference sequence). V lost 3 bases and J lost 10; bases outside the gene matches: 11. This CDR3 has 15 amino acids. The CDR3 DNA sequence: TGTGCCAGTAGTATTCAGGGACTAGTTCTGGGGGAGCAGTTCTTC. Amino acid sequence: CASSIQGLVLGEQFF.

The rearrangement uses TRBV3-1 (or the pseudogene TRBV3-2) and TRBJ1-6; no firm D call. V dropped 4 bases and J dropped 9 bases, with 13 bases sitting between them. The germline CDR1 and CDR2 sequences are LGHDT and YNNKEL (reference sequence). The CDR3 runs to 14 residues. The CDR3 region is CASSLRASGSPLHF. The CDR3 DNA reads as TGTGCCAGCAGCCTTCGGGCCTCGGGTTCACCCCTCCACTTT.

The chain uses TRBV28 and TRBJ1-1; D uncertain. Germline-derived CDR1 and CDR2 are MDHEN and SYDVKM. This CDR3 comprises 14 residues. V shed 1 base and J shed 5 bases, with 11 bases lying between them. CDR3 amino acids: CASSLFGKRTEAFF. The DNA for the CDR3 is TGTGCCAGCAGTTTATTTGGGAAGAGGACTGAAGCTTTCTTT.

The chain uses TRBV28 and TRBJ1-5; a weak D match, TRBD1 (5 bases). The CDR3 has 16 amino acids. CDR1 MDHEN and CDR2 SYDVKM come from the germline V gene. V was shortened by 2 bases and J by 4 bases, with 15 bases between the two germline ends. This chain's CDR3 is CASSLGGTIINQPQHF. In DNA form, the CDR3 reads TGTGCCAGCAGTTTAGGGGGGACGATTATAAATCAGCCCCAGCATTTT.

The chain has TRBV24-1 and TRBJ2-1; tentatively, D is TRBD2 (6 bases). The CDR3 runs 16 residues. V dropped 7 bases and J dropped 10 bases, with 25 bases sitting between them. Germline V gene sequence: CDR1 KGHDR, CDR2 SFDVKD. In nucleotides, the CDR3 is TGTGCCACCAGCGGGAGTCTAGGGACGGGAATTTTGGAGCAGTTCTTC. The encoded protein is CATSGSLGTGILEQFF.

The chain employs TRBV29-1 and TRBJ1-1; perhaps TRBD1 as D (5 bases). Trimming cost V 7 bases and J 4 bases, with 16 bases left between them. This CDR3 comprises 13 residues. Germline-derived CDR1 and CDR2 are SQVTM and ANQGSEA. CDR3 loop: CSGDEGAGTEAFF. For the CDR3, the DNA is TGCAGCGGTGACGAAGGGGCGGGCACTGAAGCTTTCTTT. The entire variable domain, with the rest obtained from reference TRBV29-1 and TRBJ1-1, is as follows: SAVISQKPSRDICQRGTSLTIQCQVDSQVTMMFWYRQQPGQSLTLIATANQGSEATYESGFVIDKFPISRPNLTFSTLTVSNMSPEDSSIYLCSGDEGAGTEAFFGQGTRLTVV.

V and J are TRBV20-1 and TRBJ2-1; D unclear. V shed 3 bases and J shed 12 bases, with 21 bases lying between them. Germline lookup yields CDR1 DFQATT and CDR2 SNEGSKA (reference sequence). CDR3 length: 14 amino acids. This CDR3 is CSASPPLGSLAQFF. DNA of the CDR3: TGCAGTGCTAGTCCCCCGTTGGGTTCTTTGGCGCAGTTCTTC.

J is TRBJ2-3 and V is TRBV24-1; no firm D call. The CDR3 runs to 12 residues. Trimming pared 7 bases from V and 4 bases from J, leaving 8 bases between. Germline CDR1 KGHDR, CDR2 SFDVKD. CDR3: CATSQVPDTQYF. The CDR3 DNA is TGTGCCACCAGCCAGGTCCCAGATACGCAGTATTTT.